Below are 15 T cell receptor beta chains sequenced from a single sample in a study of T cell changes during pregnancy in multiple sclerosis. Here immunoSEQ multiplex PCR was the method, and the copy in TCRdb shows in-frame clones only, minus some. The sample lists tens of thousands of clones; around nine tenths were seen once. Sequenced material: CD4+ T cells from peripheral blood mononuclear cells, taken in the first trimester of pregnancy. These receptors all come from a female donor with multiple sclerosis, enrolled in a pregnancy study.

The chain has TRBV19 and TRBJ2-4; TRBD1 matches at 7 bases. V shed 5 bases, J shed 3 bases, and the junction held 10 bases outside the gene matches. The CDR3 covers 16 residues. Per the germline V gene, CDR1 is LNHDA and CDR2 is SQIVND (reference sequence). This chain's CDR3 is CASSARQGWDKNIQYF. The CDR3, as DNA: TGTGCCAGTAGTGCGAGACAGGGCTGGGACAAAAACATTCAGTACTTC.

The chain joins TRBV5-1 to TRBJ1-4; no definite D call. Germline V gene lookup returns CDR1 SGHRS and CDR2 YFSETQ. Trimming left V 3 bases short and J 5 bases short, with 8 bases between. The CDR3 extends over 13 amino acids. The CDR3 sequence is CASSWAGNEKLFF. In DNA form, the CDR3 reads TGCGCCAGCAGCTGGGCGGGAAATGAAAAACTGTTTTTT.

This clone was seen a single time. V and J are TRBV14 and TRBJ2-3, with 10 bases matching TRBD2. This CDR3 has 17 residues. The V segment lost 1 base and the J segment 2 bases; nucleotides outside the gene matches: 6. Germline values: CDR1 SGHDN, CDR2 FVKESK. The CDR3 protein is CASSQGLTSGATDTQYF. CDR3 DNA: TGTGCCAGCAGCCAAGGTCTCACTAGCGGGGCCACAGATACGCAGTATTTT.

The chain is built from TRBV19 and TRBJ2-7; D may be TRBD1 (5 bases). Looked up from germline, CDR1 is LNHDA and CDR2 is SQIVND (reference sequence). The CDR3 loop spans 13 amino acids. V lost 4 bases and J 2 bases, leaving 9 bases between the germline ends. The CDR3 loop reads CASSTGHPYEQYF. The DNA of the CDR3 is TGTGCCAGTAGTACTGGACACCCCTACGAGCAGTACTTC.

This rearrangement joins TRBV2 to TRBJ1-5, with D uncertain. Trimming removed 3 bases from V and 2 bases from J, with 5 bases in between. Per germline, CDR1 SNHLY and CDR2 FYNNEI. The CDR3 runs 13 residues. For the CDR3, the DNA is TGTGCCAGCAGTGATTATGGCAATCAGCCCCAGCATTTT. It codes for CASSDYGNQPQHF.

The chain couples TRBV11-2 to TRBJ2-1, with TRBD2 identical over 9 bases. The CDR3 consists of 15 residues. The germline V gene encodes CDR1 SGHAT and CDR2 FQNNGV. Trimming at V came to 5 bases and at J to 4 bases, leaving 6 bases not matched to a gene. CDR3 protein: CASSLSGRAYNEQFF. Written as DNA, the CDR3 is TGTGCCAGCAGCCTTAGCGGGAGAGCTTACAATGAGCAGTTCTTC.

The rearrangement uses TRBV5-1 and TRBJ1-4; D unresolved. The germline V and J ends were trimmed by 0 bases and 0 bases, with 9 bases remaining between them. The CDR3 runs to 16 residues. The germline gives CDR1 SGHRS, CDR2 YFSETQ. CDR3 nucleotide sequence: TGCGCCAGCAGCTTGGCCCGGGTTACAACTAATGAAAAACTGTTTTTT. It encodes CASSLARVTTNEKLFF.

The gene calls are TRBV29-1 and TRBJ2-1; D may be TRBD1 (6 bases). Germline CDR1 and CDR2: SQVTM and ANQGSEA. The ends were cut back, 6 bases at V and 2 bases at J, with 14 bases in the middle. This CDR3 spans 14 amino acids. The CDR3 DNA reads TGCAGCGTCGGGACATCCGAAGCCTACAATGAGCAGTTCTTC. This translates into CSVGTSEAYNEQFF.

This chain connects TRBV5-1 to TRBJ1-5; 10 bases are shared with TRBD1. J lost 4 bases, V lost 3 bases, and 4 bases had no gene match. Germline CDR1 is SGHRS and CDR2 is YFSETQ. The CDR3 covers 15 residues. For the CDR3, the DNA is TGCGCCAGCAGCTCGGGGACAGGGGCTAATCAGCCCCAGCATTTT. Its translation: CASSSGTGANQPQHF.

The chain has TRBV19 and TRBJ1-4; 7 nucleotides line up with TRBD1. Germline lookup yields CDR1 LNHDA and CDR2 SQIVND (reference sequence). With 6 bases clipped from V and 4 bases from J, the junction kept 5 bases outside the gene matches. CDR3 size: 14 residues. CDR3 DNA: TGTGCCAGTAGGGGGACAGCAGTTAATGAAAAACTGTTTTTT. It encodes CASRGTAVNEKLFF.

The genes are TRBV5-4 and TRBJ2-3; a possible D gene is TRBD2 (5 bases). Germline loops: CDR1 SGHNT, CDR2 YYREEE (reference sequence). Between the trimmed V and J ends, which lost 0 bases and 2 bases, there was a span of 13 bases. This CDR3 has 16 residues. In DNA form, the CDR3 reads TGTGCCAGCAGCTTGGAGGCCCGGACTCTCACAGATACGCAGTATTTT. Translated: CASSLEARTLTDTQYF.

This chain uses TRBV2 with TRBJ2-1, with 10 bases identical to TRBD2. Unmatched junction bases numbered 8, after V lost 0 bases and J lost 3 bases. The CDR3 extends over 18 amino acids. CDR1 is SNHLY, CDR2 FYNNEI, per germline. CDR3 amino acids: CASSEALLSGRDYNEQFF. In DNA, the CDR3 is TGTGCCAGCAGTGAAGCGCTTCTAAGCGGGAGGGACTACAATGAGCAGTTCTTC.

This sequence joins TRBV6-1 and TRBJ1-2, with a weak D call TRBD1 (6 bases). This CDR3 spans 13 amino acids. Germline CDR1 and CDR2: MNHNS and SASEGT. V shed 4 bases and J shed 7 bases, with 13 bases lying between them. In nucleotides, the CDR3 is TGTGCCAGCAGTGTAAGACAGGCAGGTGGCTACACCTTC. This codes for CASSVRQAGGYTF.

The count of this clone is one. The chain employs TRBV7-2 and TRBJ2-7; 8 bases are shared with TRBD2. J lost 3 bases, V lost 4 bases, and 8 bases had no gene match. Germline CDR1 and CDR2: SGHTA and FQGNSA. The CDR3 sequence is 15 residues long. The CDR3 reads CASSSQPGGHYEQYF. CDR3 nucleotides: TGTGCCAGCAGCTCACAGCCGGGAGGGCACTACGAGCAGTACTTC.

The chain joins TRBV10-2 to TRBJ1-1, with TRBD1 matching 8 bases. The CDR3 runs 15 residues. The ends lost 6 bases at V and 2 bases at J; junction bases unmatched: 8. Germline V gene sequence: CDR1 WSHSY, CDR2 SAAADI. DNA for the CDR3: TGCGCCAGCAGGGTAGACAGGGGATATAACACTGAAGCTTTCTTT. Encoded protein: CASRVDRGYNTEAFF.